The rows below give T cell receptor beta chains drawn from one sample of a study of blood T cell repertoires in COVID-19. The method was immunoSEQ multiplex PCR; TCRdb's version includes in-frame clones alone and lacks a portion of them. In the table there are approximately 92,000 clones, roughly 84% of which are singletons. The sequencing input was peripheral blood. The receptors derive from a woman aged 55-70 years in a cohort sampled during active or convalescent COVID-19. Both conserved end residues are part of each CDR3. The D gene is left open where the match is weak. Where a row states a size, it is once, few, many or the class of an expanded clone; other rows omit it.

V gene: TRBV2; D gene: .; J gene: TRBJ1-1; clone size: .; CDR3 DNA: TGTGCCAGCAGTGGCAACGGGAACACTGAAGCTTTCTTT; CDR3 protein: CASSGNGNTEAFF
V gene: TRBV6-1; D gene: .; J gene: TRBJ2-1; clone size: .; CDR3 DNA: TGTGCCAGCAGTGAAGTGAGGGGACTGACCTCCTACAATGAGCAGTTCTTC; CDR3 protein: CASSEVRGLTSYNEQFF
V gene: TRBV4-2; D gene: TRBD1; J gene: TRBJ2-5; clone size: .; CDR3 DNA: TGTGCCAGCAGCCAAGTCTCCGGGACAGGGAGTAGGGCCCAGTACTTC; CDR3 protein: CASSQVSGTGSRAQYF
V gene: TRBV5-4; D gene: TRBD1; J gene: TRBJ1-1; clone size: .; CDR3 DNA: TGTGCCAGCAGCTTGCTGGGGACAGGGTGGATGGACACTGAAGCTTTCTTT; CDR3 protein: CASSLLGTGWMDTEAFF
V gene: TRBV19; D gene: .; J gene: TRBJ1-1; clone size: .; CDR3 DNA: TGTGCCACAACGAGACAGGCGAACACTGAAGCTTTCTTT; CDR3 protein: CATTRQANTEAFF
V gene: TRBV15; D gene: .; J gene: TRBJ2-2; clone size: .; CDR3 DNA: TGTGCCACCAGCAGAGGCGGGAACACCGGGGAGCTGTTTTTT; CDR3 protein: CATSRGGNTGELFF
V gene: TRBV7-9; D gene: .; J gene: TRBJ2-1; clone size: few; CDR3 DNA: TGTGCCAGCAGCTTAGACCTAGCGTCGTACAAGTTCTTC; CDR3 protein: CASSLDLASYKFF
V gene: TRBV6-5; D gene: .; J gene: TRBJ1-2; clone size: .; CDR3 DNA: TGTGCCAGCCTCACATCCAATTATGGCTACACCTTC; CDR3 protein: CASLTSNYGYTF
V gene: TRBV24-1; D gene: .; J gene: TRBJ2-2; clone size: .; CDR3 DNA: TGTGCCACCAGTGACGCTCGAGGGGGAGCGAACACCGGGGAGCTGTTTTTT; CDR3 protein: CATSDARGGANTGELFF
V gene: TRBV3-1/TRBV3-2; D gene: TRBD2; J gene: TRBJ2-3; clone size: .; CDR3 DNA: TGTGCCAGCAGTCCGACTAGCGCCCGCACAGATACGCAGTATTTT; CDR3 protein: CASSPTSARTDTQYF
V gene: TRBV6-1; D gene: .; J gene: TRBJ1-1; clone size: .; CDR3 DNA: TGTGCCAGCAGTGAACGAGGGCCCCCCACCTTGAACACTGAAGCTTTCTTT; CDR3 protein: CASSERGPPTLNTEAFF
V gene: TRBV2; D gene: .; J gene: TRBJ1-1; clone size: .; CDR3 DNA: TGTGCCAGCAGTCCACAGATGAACACTGAAGCTTTCTTT; CDR3 protein: CASSPQMNTEAFF
V gene: TRBV5-1; D gene: .; J gene: TRBJ1-4; clone size: .; CDR3 DNA: TGCGCCAGCAGCTTGGCCGCTGGGGGGGGTGAAAAACTGTTTTTT; CDR3 protein: CASSLAAGGGEKLFF
V gene: TRBV7-8; D gene: TRBD2; J gene: TRBJ2-1; clone size: .; CDR3 DNA: TGTGCCAGCAGCTTAACTAGCGGGAGGGTTGAGTTCTTC; CDR3 protein: CASSLTSGRVEFF
V gene: TRBV9; D gene: .; J gene: TRBJ1-4; clone size: .; CDR3 DNA: TGTGCCAGCAGCGGAGGTACGATTAATGAAAAACTGTTTTTT; CDR3 protein: CASSGGTINEKLFF
V gene: TRBV6-5; D gene: .; J gene: TRBJ2-1; clone size: few; CDR3 DNA: TGTGCCAGCAGCTCCTCTGGGAGTGAGCAGTTCTTC; CDR3 protein: CASSSSGSEQFF
V gene: TRBV20-1; D gene: .; J gene: TRBJ2-3; clone size: .; CDR3 DNA: TGCAGCCCTAGCGACAATACGCAGTATTTT; CDR3 protein: CSPSDNTQYF
V gene: TRBV28; D gene: TRBD1; J gene: TRBJ1-2; clone size: .; CDR3 DNA: TGTGCCAGCAGTTTTACAGGGGGCTTGATCGGCTACACCTTC; CDR3 protein: CASSFTGGLIGYTF
V gene: TRBV15; D gene: .; J gene: TRBJ1-5; clone size: once; CDR3 DNA: TGTGCCACCAGCAGCTCTCGGGATCAGCCCCAGCATTTT; CDR3 protein: CATSSSRDQPQHF
V gene: TRBV6-5; D gene: .; J gene: TRBJ2-3; clone size: once; CDR3 DNA: TGTGCCAGCAGTTACCGGGGCGGGACTTTGACAGATACGCAGTATTTT; CDR3 protein: CASSYRGGTLTDTQYF
V gene: TRBV3-1/TRBV3-2; D gene: TRBD1; J gene: TRBJ1-6; clone size: .; CDR3 DNA: TGTGCCAGCAGCCCAGGACAGGGAATCCCCCTCCACTTT; CDR3 protein: CASSPGQGIPLHF
V gene: TRBV5-6; D gene: TRBD1; J gene: TRBJ2-7; clone size: .; CDR3 DNA: TGTGCCAGCAGCTTTCAGGGGGCTTTTCGCGAGCAGTACTTC; CDR3 protein: CASSFQGAFREQYF
V gene: TRBV12-3/TRBV12-4; D gene: .; J gene: TRBJ1-3; clone size: .; CDR3 DNA: TGTGCCAGCAGCCTTGGGGGGACCATATATTTT; CDR3 protein: CASSLGGTIYF
V gene: TRBV5-1; D gene: .; J gene: TRBJ1-1; clone size: once; CDR3 DNA: TGCGCCAGCAGCTTGGGAAGGGCAGGGCCGAACACTGAAGCTTTCTTT; CDR3 protein: CASSLGRAGPNTEAFF
V gene: TRBV6-1; D gene: .; J gene: TRBJ1-2; clone size: .; CDR3 DNA: TGTGCCAGCAGTGAAGGAGGAAGGTATGGCTACACCTTC; CDR3 protein: CASSEGGRYGYTF
V gene: TRBV21-1; D gene: .; J gene: TRBJ2-3; clone size: .; CDR3 DNA: TGTGCCAGCAGCAAAGTACGACTAGCGGAGTCCGCCCGCACAGATACGCAGTATTTT; CDR3 protein: CASSKVRLAESARTDTQYF
V gene: TRBV7-8; D gene: TRBD1; J gene: TRBJ2-5; clone size: .; CDR3 DNA: TGTGCCAGCAGCTACCAGGACAGGGCACAAGAGACCCAGTACTTC; CDR3 protein: CASSYQDRAQETQYF
V gene: TRBV28; D gene: .; J gene: TRBJ1-3; clone size: .; CDR3 DNA: TGTGCCAGCAGTGCGACAGGCTCTGGAAACACCATATATTTT; CDR3 protein: CASSATGSGNTIYF
V gene: TRBV5-6; D gene: .; J gene: TRBJ2-2; clone size: .; CDR3 DNA: TGTGCCAGCAGCTTGACAGCCACAACCGGGGAGCTGTTTTTT; CDR3 protein: CASSLTATTGELFF
V gene: TRBV27; D gene: TRBD1; J gene: TRBJ2-7; clone size: .; CDR3 DNA: TGTGCCAGCAGTCACACCCGGGACAGCTACGAGCAGTACTTC; CDR3 protein: CASSHTRDSYEQYF
V gene: TRBV19; D gene: TRBD1; J gene: TRBJ1-6; clone size: .; CDR3 DNA: TGTGCCAGTGGGGCCAGGGGGAATTCACCCCTCCACTTT; CDR3 protein: CASGARGNSPLHF
V gene: TRBV3-1/TRBV3-2; D gene: TRBD1; J gene: TRBJ1-5; clone size: .; CDR3 DNA: TGTGCCAGCAGCGTGGGACAGGGGTATAGCAATCAGCCCCAGCATTTT; CDR3 protein: CASSVGQGYSNQPQHF
V gene: TRBV30; D gene: TRBD1; J gene: TRBJ1-2; clone size: .; CDR3 DNA: TGTGCCTGGAGTCAGGACAGGGGAAGTGGCTACACCTTC; CDR3 protein: CAWSQDRGSGYTF
V gene: TRBV2; D gene: TRBD2; J gene: TRBJ2-1; clone size: .; CDR3 DNA: TGTGCCAGCGGGGGACTAGCCAATGAGCAGTTCTTC; CDR3 protein: CASGGLANEQFF
V gene: TRBV28; D gene: .; J gene: TRBJ1-1; clone size: .; CDR3 DNA: TGTGCCAGCAGTTCCCCCCGGGGGGCGCGGACTGAAGCTTTCTTT; CDR3 protein: CASSSPRGARTEAFF
V gene: TRBV6-2/TRBV6-3; D gene: .; J gene: TRBJ2-6; clone size: .; CDR3 DNA: TGTGCCAGCAGCATGGAGGGTAGCTGGGCCAACGTCCTGACTTTC; CDR3 protein: CASSMEGSWANVLTF
V gene: TRBV7-2; D gene: .; J gene: TRBJ2-2; clone size: .; CDR3 DNA: TGTGCCAGCAGCTTAGTATCTGCCGGGGAGCTGTTTTTT; CDR3 protein: CASSLVSAGELFF
V gene: TRBV19; D gene: TRBD2; J gene: TRBJ2-7; clone size: .; CDR3 DNA: TGTGCCAGTAGTCTGACTAGCGGCCGATCCTACGAGCAGTACTTC; CDR3 protein: CASSLTSGRSYEQYF
V gene: TRBV5-5; D gene: .; J gene: TRBJ2-1; clone size: .; CDR3 DNA: TGTGCCAGCAGCTTGGAAATGAGACATGGAAATGAGCAGTTCTTC; CDR3 protein: CASSLEMRHGNEQFF
V gene: TRBV6-5; D gene: .; J gene: TRBJ1-2; clone size: .; CDR3 DNA: TGTGCCAGCAGTTACTCGACGGGAGTCGGCCATGGCTACACCTTC; CDR3 protein: CASSYSTGVGHGYTF
V gene: TRBV4-1; D gene: .; J gene: TRBJ1-4; clone size: .; CDR3 DNA: TGCGCCAGCAGCCTTGCCACCGGTAATGAAAAACTGTTTTTT; CDR3 protein: CASSLATGNEKLFF
V gene: TRBV5-1; D gene: TRBD2; J gene: TRBJ2-5; clone size: .; CDR3 DNA: TGCGCCAGCAGCTCCGGACTAGCGGGACGGACCCAAGAGACCCAGTACTTC; CDR3 protein: CASSSGLAGRTQETQYF
V gene: TRBV12-3/TRBV12-4; D gene: .; J gene: TRBJ1-5; clone size: few; CDR3 DNA: TGTGCCAGCAGACAGTCCAATCAGCCCCAGCATTTT; CDR3 protein: CASRQSNQPQHF
V gene: TRBV3-1/TRBV3-2; D gene: TRBD1; J gene: TRBJ1-4; clone size: .; CDR3 DNA: TGTGCCAGCAGCCGGACAGGGGCCGATGAAAAACTGTTTTTT; CDR3 protein: CASSRTGADEKLFF
V gene: TRBV18; D gene: .; J gene: TRBJ1-4; clone size: .; CDR3 DNA: TGTGCCAGCTCACTTAATTACCAGGGGAGTGAAAAACTGTTTTTT; CDR3 protein: CASSLNYQGSEKLFF